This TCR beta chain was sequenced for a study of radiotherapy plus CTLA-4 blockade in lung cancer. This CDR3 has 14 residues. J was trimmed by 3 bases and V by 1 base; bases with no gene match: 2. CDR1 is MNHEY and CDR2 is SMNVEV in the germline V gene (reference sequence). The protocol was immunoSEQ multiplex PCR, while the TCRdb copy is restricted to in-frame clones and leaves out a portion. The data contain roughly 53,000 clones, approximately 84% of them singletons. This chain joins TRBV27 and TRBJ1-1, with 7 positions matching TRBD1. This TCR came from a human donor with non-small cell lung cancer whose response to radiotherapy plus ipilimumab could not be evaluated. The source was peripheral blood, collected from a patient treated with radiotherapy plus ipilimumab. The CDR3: CASSLYGTDTEAFF. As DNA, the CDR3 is TGTGCCAGCAGTTTATACGGGACAGACACTGAAGCTTTCTTT.